The rows below give T cell receptor beta chains drawn from one sample of a study of blood T cell repertoires in COVID-19. The table came from immunoSEQ multiplex PCR; TCRdb's copy has only in-frame clones and leaves some out. The table has 100,000 or so clones, approximately 85% seen once. Sequences were obtained from peripheral blood. The receptor set was obtained from a woman between 55 and 75 years old with acute or convalescent COVID-19. The CDR3 runs from the conserved cysteine through the conserved F or W. Fields, in order: clone size, V gene, D gene, J gene, CDR3 protein, CDR3 DNA. The D gene is left open where the match is weak. Rows give clone size only sometimes, using once, few, many, or a class for an expanded clone.

-	TRBV6-6	TRBD2	TRBJ2-2	CASSPGTSGRFLSGELFF	TGTGCCAGCAGTCCTGGGACTAGCGGGAGATTTCTGTCCGGGGAGCTGTTTTTT
-	TRBV27	-	TRBJ1-1	CASRAGGPSTEAFF	TGTGCCAGCAGGGCGGGAGGGCCGAGCACTGAAGCTTTCTTT
-	TRBV11-2	TRBD2	TRBJ2-1	CASSRPGGSSYNEQFF	TGTGCCAGCAGCCGACCCGGCGGGAGCTCCTACAATGAGCAGTTCTTC
-	TRBV12-3/TRBV12-4	TRBD1	TRBJ1-1	CASRVGQGQAFF	TGTGCCAGCAGAGTAGGACAGGGCCAAGCTTTCTTT
-	TRBV14	-	TRBJ2-3	CASSLTPASLTDTQYF	TGTGCCAGCAGCCTGACCCCGGCTAGCCTCACAGATACGCAGTATTTT
-	TRBV28	TRBD1	TRBJ1-2	CASSSLGDRGSGYTF	TGTGCCAGCAGTTCCCTTGGGGACAGGGGAAGCGGCTACACCTTC
-	TRBV6-5	TRBD1	TRBJ1-4	CASRLGTGANEKLFF	TGTGCCAGCAGGTTAGGGACAGGCGCTAATGAAAAACTGTTTTTT
-	TRBV4-2	-	TRBJ2-3	CASSQDRGGSQYF	TGTGCCAGCAGCCAAGATCGGGGAGGTTCGCAGTATTTT
-	TRBV5-1	TRBD2	TRBJ2-1	CASSPRGVAGGPRGEQFF	TGCGCCAGCAGCCCTAGAGGGGTAGCGGGAGGCCCCCGAGGGGAGCAGTTCTTC
few	TRBV27	-	TRBJ1-2	CASSQQGYGYTF	TGTGCCAGCAGCCAACAGGGCTATGGCTACACCTTC
few	TRBV10-1	TRBD2	TRBJ2-1	CASSESLGLATYNEQFF	TGCGCCAGCAGTGAGTCGCTGGGACTAGCGACCTACAATGAGCAGTTCTTC
-	TRBV27	-	TRBJ1-5	CASSSTGRNQPQHF	TGTGCCAGCAGTTCGACAGGACGCAATCAGCCCCAGCATTTT
-	TRBV7-3	TRBD1	TRBJ1-6	CASSLRPPGQGNNSPLHF	TGTGCCAGCAGCTTAAGACCCCCAGGACAGGGGAATAATTCACCCCTCCACTTT
once	TRBV5-1	-	TRBJ2-7	CASSRRQGSYEQYF	TGCGCCAGCAGCCGGCGGCAGGGGTCCTACGAGCAGTACTTC
-	TRBV30	TRBD2	TRBJ2-3	CAWVPPPRGDRQYF	TGTGCCTGGGTACCACCCCCGCGGGGGGATAGGCAGTATTTT
-	TRBV19	-	TRBJ1-5	CASRGGGKPQHF	TGTGCCAGTAGGGGGGGAGGAAAGCCCCAGCATTTT
once	TRBV9	-	TRBJ1-5	CASSNGVNQPQHF	TGTGCCAGCAGCAACGGGGTAAATCAGCCCCAGCATTTT
-	TRBV28	-	TRBJ1-1	CASSQFRSATTTEAFF	TGTGCCAGCAGTCAATTTAGATCAGCGACGACCACTGAAGCTTTCTTT
-	TRBV24-1	-	TRBJ1-2	CATSDLSRNYGYTF	TGTGCCACCAGTGATTTGTCACGGAACTATGGCTACACCTTC
few	TRBV28	TRBD1	TRBJ2-1	CASKGQFMGEQFF	TGTGCCAGCAAGGGACAGTTTATGGGTGAGCAGTTCTTC
-	TRBV24-1	TRBD2	TRBJ2-1	CATSDRGLAGGFEQFF	TGTGCCACCAGTGATAGGGGACTAGCGGGAGGGTTTGAGCAGTTCTTC
-	TRBV6-5	TRBD1	TRBJ2-1	CASRDRVNEQFF	TGTGCCAGCCGGGACAGAGTCAATGAGCAGTTCTTC
-	TRBV5-6	-	TRBJ2-1	CASSLAAVQEFF	TGTGCCAGCAGCTTGGCGGCAGTTCAGGAGTTCTTC
-	TRBV5-1	-	TRBJ1-1	CASSLNRENEAFF	TGCGCCAGCAGCTTGAACAGGGAAAATGAAGCTTTCTTT
-	TRBV11-3	-	TRBJ1-1	CASSSSSLNTEAFF	TGTGCCAGCAGCTCTAGTAGTCTGAACACTGAAGCTTTCTTT
-	TRBV6-5	-	TRBJ1-2	CASRDSAGRSGYTF	TGTGCCAGCAGAGATTCAGCGGGGAGAAGTGGCTACACCTTC
-	TRBV24-1	-	TRBJ1-5	CATSDGGRPAAQHF	TGTGCCACCAGTGATGGAGGGAGACCAGCAGCCCAGCATTTT
-	TRBV3-1/TRBV3-2	TRBD2	TRBJ2-3	CASSRSSGSPTDTQYF	TGTGCCAGCAGCCGTTCTAGCGGGAGCCCAACAGATACGCAGTATTTT
-	TRBV10-3	-	TRBJ1-6	CAISGASGVGSPLHF	TGTGCCATCAGTGGAGCGAGTGGAGTCGGCTCACCCCTCCACTTT
few	TRBV5-4	TRBD1	TRBJ2-3	CASSPRQGSDTQYF	TGTGCCAGCAGCCCACGACAGGGCTCAGATACGCAGTATTTT
-	TRBV5-4	-	TRBJ1-2	CASSLAGQLYGYTF	TGTGCCAGCAGCTTGGCAGGACAGCTCTATGGCTACACCTTC
once	TRBV24-1	-	TRBJ2-3	CATSDFTGTDTQYF	TGTGCCACCAGTGATTTCACAGGGACAGATACGCAGTATTTT
-	TRBV15	-	TRBJ2-5	CATSKRDQETQYF	TGTGCCACCAGCAAGCGGGACCAAGAGACCCAGTACTTC
once	TRBV19	TRBD1	TRBJ1-1	CASTPGQGVTEAFF	TGTGCCAGTACTCCCGGACAGGGCGTCACTGAAGCTTTCTTT
once	TRBV27	-	TRBJ2-1	CASSSLVLQGRVEQFF	TGTGCCAGCAGTTCTCTTGTCCTACAGGGTAGGGTTGAGCAGTTCTTC
-	TRBV19	-	TRBJ2-1	CASRPKEYNEQFF	TGTGCCAGTAGACCGAAGGAGTACAATGAGCAGTTCTTC
-	TRBV5-6	-	TRBJ1-2	CASSLGGGANYGYTF	TGTGCCAGCAGCTTGGGCGGGGGGGCTAACTATGGCTACACCTTC
-	TRBV28	TRBD1	TRBJ1-5	CASRTGQGRGINQPQHF	TGTGCCAGTCGAACGGGACAGGGGAGAGGAATCAATCAGCCCCAGCATTTT
-	TRBV28	-	TRBJ1-2	CASSQQAPYGYTF	TGTGCCAGCAGCCAGCAGGCCCCCTATGGCTACACCTTC
-	TRBV7-8	-	TRBJ2-1	CASSFPILGSPNEQFF	TGTGCCAGCAGCTTCCCAATACTAGGGTCCCCTAATGAGCAGTTCTTC
-	TRBV11-2	TRBD1	TRBJ1-6	CASSYGTANSPLHF	TGTGCCAGCAGCTACGGGACAGCAAATTCACCCCTCCACTTT
few	TRBV6-1	TRBD1	TRBJ2-7	CASSALESRTGYFHEQYF	TGTGCCAGCAGTGCTTTGGAGAGTCGGACAGGGTACTTCCACGAGCAGTACTTC
-	TRBV2	TRBD2	TRBJ2-3	CASSVFSGINTDTQYF	TGTGCCAGCAGTGTTTTTAGCGGGATAAACACAGATACGCAGTATTTT
-	TRBV30	-	TRBJ2-2	CAGLRSNTGELFF	TGTGCCGGACTCCGATCGAACACCGGGGAGCTGTTTTTT
-	TRBV15	-	TRBJ1-1	CATSRDPGDEAFF	TGTGCCACCAGCAGAGATCCGGGGGATGAAGCTTTCTTT
-	TRBV29-1	-	TRBJ2-7	CSVDGGGSPDF	TGCAGCGTTGACGGGGGCGGGAGCCCGGACTTC
-	TRBV6-6	TRBD2	TRBJ2-1	CASSYYSIAGSNEQFF	TGTGCCAGCAGTTACTATTCGATAGCGGGAAGCAATGAGCAGTTCTTC
-	TRBV5-5	-	TRBJ1-2	CASSKELFLPRDGYTF	TGTGCCAGCAGCAAAGAACTCTTCCTACCCAGGGATGGCTACACCTTC
-	TRBV7-3	TRBD2	TRBJ2-7	CASRPGTTDGEQYF	TGTGCCAGCAGACCCGGGACTACTGACGGCGAGCAGTACTTC
-	TRBV27	TRBD2	TRBJ2-3	CASSSPSGRSDTQYF	TGTGCCAGCAGTTCACCTAGCGGGAGGAGTGATACGCAGTATTTT
-	TRBV3-1/TRBV3-2	-	TRBJ1-2	CASSLGGVGGYTF	TGTGCCAGCAGCCTCGGAGGGGTCGGGGGCTACACCTTC
-	TRBV28	-	TRBJ1-1	CASFLLGGQPEAFF	TGTGCCAGCTTTTTATTAGGGGGTCAGCCTGAAGCTTTCTTT
-	TRBV7-2	-	TRBJ1-2	CASSLDRRGRGYTF	TGTGCCAGCAGCTTAGATCGCCGGGGGAGAGGCTACACCTTC
-	TRBV2	-	TRBJ2-3	CASSRTESNPQYF	TGTGCCAGCAGCAGGACAGAGTCCAACCCGCAGTATTTT
-	TRBV19	TRBD1	TRBJ1-1	CASSVDRGGEAFF	TGTGCCAGTAGTGTTGACAGGGGAGGTGAAGCTTTCTTT
-	TRBV3-1/TRBV3-2	-	TRBJ1-2	CASSQDKRGRDGYTF	TGTGCCAGCAGCCAAGATAAAAGGGGAAGGGATGGCTACACCTTC
-	TRBV5-4	TRBD1	TRBJ1-2	CASSSRDSYGYTF	TGTGCCAGCAGCTCCCGGGACAGCTATGGCTACACCTTC